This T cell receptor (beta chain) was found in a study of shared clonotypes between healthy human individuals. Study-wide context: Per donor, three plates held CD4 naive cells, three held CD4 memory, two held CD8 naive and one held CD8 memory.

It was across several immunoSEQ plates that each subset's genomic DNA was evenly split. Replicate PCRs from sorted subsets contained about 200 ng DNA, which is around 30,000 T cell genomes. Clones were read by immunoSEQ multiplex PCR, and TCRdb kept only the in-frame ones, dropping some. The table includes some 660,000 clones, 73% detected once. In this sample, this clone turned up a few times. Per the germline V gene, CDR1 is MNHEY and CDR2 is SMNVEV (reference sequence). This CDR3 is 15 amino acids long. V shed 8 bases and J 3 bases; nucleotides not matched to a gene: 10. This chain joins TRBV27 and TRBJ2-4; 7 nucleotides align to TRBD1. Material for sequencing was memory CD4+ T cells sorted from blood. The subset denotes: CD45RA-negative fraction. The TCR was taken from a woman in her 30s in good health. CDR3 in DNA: TGTGCCAGCGGGTTAACAGGGGCGAGCAAAAACATTCAGTACTTC. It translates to CASGLTGASKNIQYF.